This T cell receptor (beta chain) was identified during a study of CD8+ T cells in alopecia areata. V was clipped by 5 bases and J by 4 bases, with 8 bases between them. Germline V gene sequence: CDR1 SEHNR, CDR2 FQNEAQ (reference sequence). The CDR3 spans 12 residues. Investigators isolated RNA and reverse transcribed it into cDNA to act as the sequencing template. Clones were read by immunoSEQ multiplex PCR, and TCRdb kept only the in-frame ones, dropping some. The sample has approximately 63,000 clones; 60% are singletons. This chain links TRBV7-9 with TRBJ1-2; D perhaps matches TRBD1 (5 bases). The source of this sequence is a human donor with alopecia areata. This material consisted of CD8+ T cells sorted from blood, taken at week 0. The CDR3 protein is CASSEGIYGYTF. The DNA for the CDR3 is TGTGCCAGCAGCGAGGGGATCTATGGCTACACCTTC.